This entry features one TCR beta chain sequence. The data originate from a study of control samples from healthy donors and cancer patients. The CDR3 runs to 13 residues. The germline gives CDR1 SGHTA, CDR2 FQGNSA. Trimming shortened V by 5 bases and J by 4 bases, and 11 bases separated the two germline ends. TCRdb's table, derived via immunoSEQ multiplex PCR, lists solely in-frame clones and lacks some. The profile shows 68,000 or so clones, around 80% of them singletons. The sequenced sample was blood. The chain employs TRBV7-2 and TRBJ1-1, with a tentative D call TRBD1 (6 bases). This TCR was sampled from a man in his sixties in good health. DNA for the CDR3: TGTGCCAGCAGCGAACAGGGACGCACTGAAGCTTTCTTT. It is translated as CASSEQGRTEAFF. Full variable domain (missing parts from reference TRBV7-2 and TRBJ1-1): GAGVSQSPSNKVTEKGKDVELRCDPISGHTALYWYRQSLGQGLEFLIYFQGNSAPDKSGLPSDRFSAERTGGSVSTLTIQRTQQEDSAVYLCASSEQGRTEAFFGQGTRLTVV.